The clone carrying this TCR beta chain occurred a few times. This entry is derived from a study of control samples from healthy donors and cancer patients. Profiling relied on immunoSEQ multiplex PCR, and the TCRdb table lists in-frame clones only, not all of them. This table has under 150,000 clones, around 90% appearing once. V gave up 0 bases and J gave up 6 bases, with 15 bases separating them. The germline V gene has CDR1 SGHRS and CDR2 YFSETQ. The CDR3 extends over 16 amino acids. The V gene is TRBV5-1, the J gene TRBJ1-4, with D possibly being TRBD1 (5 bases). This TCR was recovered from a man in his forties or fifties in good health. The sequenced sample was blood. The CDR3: CASSLGFQGGDEKLFF. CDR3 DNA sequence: TGCGCCAGCAGCTTGGGTTTCCAGGGCGGGGATGAAAAACTGTTTTTT.